This T cell receptor beta chain was profiled in a study of CD8+CD57+ T cells in acquired aplastic anemia (dated by TCRdb to 2017 to 2018). Study-wide context: DNA extracted from sorted CD4+ and CD8+ cells had a mean of around 3.3 ug, with a range of about 0.19 to 27.4 ug. CD8+CD57+ expansion was defined as frequency above the mean frequency observed in healthy subjects.

Genomic DNA was used as template for profiling of TCR beta VDJ combinations and CDR3 sequences. An Illumina HiSeq 2000 was used for TCR repertoire sequencing. The study's own analysis went as follows. Repertoire assessment relied on Simpson's diversity index, CDR3 size and DJ length profiles, and TRBV/TRBJ rearrangement plots. The most abundant DNA sequence in the deep sequencing data was defined as the immunodominant clone. CDR3 amino acid sequences were checked for sharing between subjects and were compared against published repertoires and the VDJdb database. The public reads were reprocessed in TCRdb via fastp at Q25 and MiXCR, keeping in-frame beta chains. Records with the same CDR3 protein are collapsed into one entry carrying the most frequent genes and DNA. TCRdb, not the original authors, processed these V and J calls. This sample comprises about 98,000 distinct CDR3 sequences, less than 75% of them detected only once. More than 55% of the sample goes to the ten largest clones.

Patients chosen for sequencing had shown expansion of CD8+CD57+ cells by flow cytometry. Every patient had a diagnosis of severe acquired aplastic anemia based on International Study of Aplastic Anemia and Agranulocytosis and Camitta criteria. No patient had received any therapy when blood was sampled. TCR repertoires of sorted CD4+ and CD8+ blood T cells from severe aplastic anemia patients and healthy subjects were deep-sequenced in the study. Patients were enrolled under clinicaltrials.gov protocols 00001620, 01623167, 00001397, 00071045, 00081523 and 00961064 in the USA. Ficoll-Paque density gradient centrifugation was used to isolate peripheral blood mononuclear cells. CD4+ and CD8+ T cells were sorted by FACS or magnetic beads before DNA extraction. The study at large found these results: Twenty-nine CD8+ CDR3 sequences were found in both patients and controls but appeared to be highly expressed in patients and within the immunodominant clones of the patients. CD8+ Simpson's diversity did not differ significantly between patients and healthy controls (P=0.060).

Inclusive of the bounding cysteine and phenylalanine, the CDR3 is 13 residues long. The entry retains the CDR3 DNA only, 39 bases that are in frame from base 1. Relative to germline, V is 0 bases shorter and J is 7 bases shorter, with 7 bases between their ends. In the germline V gene, CDR1 corresponds to SGHAT and CDR2 to FQNNGV. With respect to this clonotype: No antigen is known for it. No base quality values were provided; no much bigger clone lies one nucleotide off.

The clonotype was recovered from a human donor with aplastic anemia. Sequenced sample: sorted CD4+, CD8+, or CD8+CD57+ T cells (not recorded which) from PBMCs. This chain is built from TRBV11-2 and TRBJ1-5, with no confident D gene call. Here is the DNA: TGTGCCAGCAGCTTAGAGGTGGGGCAGCCCCAGCATTTT. It translates as CASSLEVGQPQHF.